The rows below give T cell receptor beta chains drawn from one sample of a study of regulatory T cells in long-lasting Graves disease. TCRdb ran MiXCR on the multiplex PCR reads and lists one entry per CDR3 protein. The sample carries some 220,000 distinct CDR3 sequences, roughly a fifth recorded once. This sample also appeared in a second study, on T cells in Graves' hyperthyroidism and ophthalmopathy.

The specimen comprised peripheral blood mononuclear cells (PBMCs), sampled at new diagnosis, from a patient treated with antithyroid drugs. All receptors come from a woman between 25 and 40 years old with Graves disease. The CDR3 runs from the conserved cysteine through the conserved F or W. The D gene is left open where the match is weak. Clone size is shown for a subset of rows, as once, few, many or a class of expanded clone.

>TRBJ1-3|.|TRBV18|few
CASSPPQGRGNTIYF
TGTGCCAGCTCACCACCGCAGGGGCGAGGAAACACCATATATTTT
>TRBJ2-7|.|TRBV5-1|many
CASSLVAPLEQYF
TGCGCCAGCAGCTTGGTAGCCCCTCTCGAGCAGTACTTC
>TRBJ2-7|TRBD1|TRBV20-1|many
CSASSWDRGPEQYF
TGCAGTGCTTCTTCCTGGGACAGGGGCCCCGAGCAGTACTTC
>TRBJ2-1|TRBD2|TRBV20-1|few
CSARRPLAGPYNEQFF
TGCAGTGCTAGAAGACCTCTAGCGGGACCCTACAATGAGCAGTTCTTC
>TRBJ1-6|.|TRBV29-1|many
CSVGEINSPLHF
TGCAGCGTTGGTGAGATTAATTCACCCCTCCACTTT
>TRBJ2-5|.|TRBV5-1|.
CASTIGIGTLGETQYF
TGCGCCAGCACAATTGGGATCGGGACACTTGGAGAGACCCAGTACTTC
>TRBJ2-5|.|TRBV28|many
CASSYRDLKETQYF
TGTGCCAGCAGCTATCGGGATTTAAAGGAGACCCAGTACTTC
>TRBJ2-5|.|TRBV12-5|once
CASGLQGIQETQYF
TGTGCTAGTGGTTTGCAGGGGATTCAAGAGACCCAGTACTTC
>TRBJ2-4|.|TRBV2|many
CASSAHGAKNIQYF
TGTGCCAGCAGTGCTCACGGGGCCAAAAACATTCAGTACTTC
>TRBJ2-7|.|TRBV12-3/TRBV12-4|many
CASSPWGGGGYEQYF
TGTGCCAGCAGTCCCTGGGGAGGGGGCGGGTACGAGCAGTACTTC
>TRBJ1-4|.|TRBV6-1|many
CASVLGGVISNEKLFF
TGTGCCAGCGTCCTTGGGGGCGTAATCTCTAATGAAAAACTGTTTTTT
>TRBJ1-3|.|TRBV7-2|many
CASSLLGALLGNTIYF
TGTGCCAGCAGCTTACTCGGGGCCCTTCTTGGAAACACCATATATTTT
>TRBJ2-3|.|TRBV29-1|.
CSVPPRGTQYTQYF
TGCAGCGTTCCCCCCCGGGGAACCCAATATACGCAGTATTTT
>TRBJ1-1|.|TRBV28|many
CASSLFPSGSTEAFF
TGTGCCAGCAGTTTATTTCCTAGCGGGAGTACTGAAGCTTTCTTT
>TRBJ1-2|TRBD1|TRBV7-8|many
CASSLETGAGWYGYTF
TGTGCCAGCAGCTTAGAAACAGGGGCAGGGTGGTATGGCTACACCTTC
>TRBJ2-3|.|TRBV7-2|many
CASSLRGIDTQYF
TGTGCCAGCAGCTTACGGGGGATAGATACGCAGTATTTT
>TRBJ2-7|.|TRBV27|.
CASTRGSSYEQYF
TGTGCCAGCACCAGGGGCAGCTCCTACGAGCAGTACTTC
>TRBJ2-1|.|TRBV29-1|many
CSVPLGRVGNEQFF
TGCAGCGTCCCACTCGGCAGGGTCGGGAATGAGCAGTTCTTC
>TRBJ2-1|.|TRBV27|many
CASSSRTVNEQFF
TGTGCCAGCAGTTCTCGGACGGTCAATGAGCAGTTCTTC
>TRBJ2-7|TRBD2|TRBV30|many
CAWRRPGTSAHYEQYF
TGTGCCTGGCGACGTCCCGGGACTAGCGCCCACTACGAGCAGTACTTC
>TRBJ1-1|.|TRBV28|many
CASSSPGHRDTEAFF
TGTGCCAGCAGTTCACCGGGACACAGGGACACTGAAGCTTTCTTT
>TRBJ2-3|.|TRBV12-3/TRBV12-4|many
CASSWGASTDTQYF
TGTGCCAGCAGTTGGGGTGCTAGCACAGATACGCAGTATTTT